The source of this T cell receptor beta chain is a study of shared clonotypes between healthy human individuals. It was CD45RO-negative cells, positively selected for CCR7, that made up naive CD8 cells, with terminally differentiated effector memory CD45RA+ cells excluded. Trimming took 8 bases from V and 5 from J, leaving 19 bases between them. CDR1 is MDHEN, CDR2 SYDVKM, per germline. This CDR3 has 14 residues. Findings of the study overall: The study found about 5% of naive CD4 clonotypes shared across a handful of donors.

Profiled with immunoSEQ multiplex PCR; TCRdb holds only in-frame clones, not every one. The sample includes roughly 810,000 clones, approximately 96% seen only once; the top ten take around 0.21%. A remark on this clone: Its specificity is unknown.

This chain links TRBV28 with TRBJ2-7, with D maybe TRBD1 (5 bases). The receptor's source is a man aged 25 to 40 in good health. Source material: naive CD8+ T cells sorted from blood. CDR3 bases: TGTGCCAGCTATGACAGTGCTCCACACCACGAGCAGTACTTC. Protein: CASYDSAPHHEQYF.